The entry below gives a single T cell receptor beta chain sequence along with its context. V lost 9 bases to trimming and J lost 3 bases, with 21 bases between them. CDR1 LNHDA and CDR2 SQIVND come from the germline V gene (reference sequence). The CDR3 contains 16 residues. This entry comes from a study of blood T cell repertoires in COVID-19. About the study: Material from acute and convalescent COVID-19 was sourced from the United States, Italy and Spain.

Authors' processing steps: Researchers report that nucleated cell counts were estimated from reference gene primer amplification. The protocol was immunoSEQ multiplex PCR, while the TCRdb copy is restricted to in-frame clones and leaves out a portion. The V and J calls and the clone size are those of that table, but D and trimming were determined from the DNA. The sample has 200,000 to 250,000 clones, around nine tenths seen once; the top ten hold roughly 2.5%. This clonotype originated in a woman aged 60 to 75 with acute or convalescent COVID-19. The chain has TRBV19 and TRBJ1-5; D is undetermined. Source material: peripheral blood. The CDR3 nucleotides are TGTGCCAGCTCCCCCAATGGAGGGAGGGACAATCAGCCCCAGCATTTT. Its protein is CASSPNGGRDNQPQHF.